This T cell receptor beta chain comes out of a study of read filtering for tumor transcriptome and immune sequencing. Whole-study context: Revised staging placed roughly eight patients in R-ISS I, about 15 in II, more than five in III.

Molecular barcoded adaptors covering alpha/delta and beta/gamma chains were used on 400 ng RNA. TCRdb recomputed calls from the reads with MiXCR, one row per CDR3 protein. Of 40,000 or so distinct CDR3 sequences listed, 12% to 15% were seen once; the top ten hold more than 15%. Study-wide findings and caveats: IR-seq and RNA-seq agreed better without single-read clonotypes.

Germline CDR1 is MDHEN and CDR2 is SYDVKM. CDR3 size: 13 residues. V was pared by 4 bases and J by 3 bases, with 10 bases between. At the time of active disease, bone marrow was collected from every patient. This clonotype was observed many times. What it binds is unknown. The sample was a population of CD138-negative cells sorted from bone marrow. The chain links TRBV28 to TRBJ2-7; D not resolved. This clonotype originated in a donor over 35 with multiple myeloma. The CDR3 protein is CASSYPALYEQYF. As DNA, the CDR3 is TGTGCCAGCAGTTACCCCGCCCTCTACGAGCAGTACTTC.